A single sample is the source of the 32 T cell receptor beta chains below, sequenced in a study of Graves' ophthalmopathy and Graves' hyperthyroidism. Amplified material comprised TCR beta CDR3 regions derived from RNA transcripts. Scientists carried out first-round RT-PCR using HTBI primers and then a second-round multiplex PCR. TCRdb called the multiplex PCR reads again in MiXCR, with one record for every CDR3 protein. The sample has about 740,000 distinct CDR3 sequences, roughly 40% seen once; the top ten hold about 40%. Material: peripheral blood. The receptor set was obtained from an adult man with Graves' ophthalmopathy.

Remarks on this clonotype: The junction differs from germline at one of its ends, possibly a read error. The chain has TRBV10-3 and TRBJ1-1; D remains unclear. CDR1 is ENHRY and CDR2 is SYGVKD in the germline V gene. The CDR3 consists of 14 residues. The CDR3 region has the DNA TGTGCCAGCAGTTCCCAACGACACAGAACTGAAGCTTTCTTT. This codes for CASSSQRHRTEAFF.

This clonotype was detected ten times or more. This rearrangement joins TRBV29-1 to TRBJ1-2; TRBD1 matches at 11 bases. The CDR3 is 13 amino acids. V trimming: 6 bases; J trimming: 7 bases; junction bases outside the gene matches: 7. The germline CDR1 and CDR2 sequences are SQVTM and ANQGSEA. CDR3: CSVGGQGAGGYTF. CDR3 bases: TGCAGCGTGGGAGGACAGGGGGCAGGTGGCTACACCTTC.

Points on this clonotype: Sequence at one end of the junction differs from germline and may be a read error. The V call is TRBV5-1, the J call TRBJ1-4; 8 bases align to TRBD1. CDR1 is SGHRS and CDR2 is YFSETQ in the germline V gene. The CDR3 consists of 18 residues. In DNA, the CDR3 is TGCGCCGGCAGCTTGGTTTCAGGGGGCTTCGGGACTAATGAAAAACTGTTTTTT. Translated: CAGSLVSGGFGTNEKLFF.

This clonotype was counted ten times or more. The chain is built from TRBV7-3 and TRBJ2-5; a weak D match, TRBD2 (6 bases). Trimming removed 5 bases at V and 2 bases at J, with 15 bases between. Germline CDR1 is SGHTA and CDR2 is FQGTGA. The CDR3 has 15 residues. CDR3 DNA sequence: TGTGCCAGCAGCGTGTCGGGACTCCAACAAGAGACCCAGTACTTC. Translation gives CASSVSGLQQETQYF. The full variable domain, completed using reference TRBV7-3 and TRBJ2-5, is GAGVSQTPSNKVTEKGKYVELRCDPISGHTALYWYRQSLGQGPEFLIYFQGTGAADDSGLPNDRFFAVRPEGSVSTLKIQRTERGDSAVYLCASSVSGLQQETQYFGPGTRLLVL.

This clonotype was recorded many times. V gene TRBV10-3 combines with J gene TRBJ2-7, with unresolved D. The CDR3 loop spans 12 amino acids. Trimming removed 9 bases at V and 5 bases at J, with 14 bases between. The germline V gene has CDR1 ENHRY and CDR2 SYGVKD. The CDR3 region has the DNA TGTGCCATGGGGTCTAGGTTCAACGAGCAGTACTTC. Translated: CAMGSRFNEQYF.

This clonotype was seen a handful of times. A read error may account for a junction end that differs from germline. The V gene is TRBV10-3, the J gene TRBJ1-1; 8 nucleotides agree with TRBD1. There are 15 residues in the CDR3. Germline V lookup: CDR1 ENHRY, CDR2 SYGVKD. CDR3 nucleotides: TGTGCCAGCAGTTACGACAGGGGTCGCGGCACTGAAGCTTTCTTT. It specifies CASSYDRGRGTEAFF.

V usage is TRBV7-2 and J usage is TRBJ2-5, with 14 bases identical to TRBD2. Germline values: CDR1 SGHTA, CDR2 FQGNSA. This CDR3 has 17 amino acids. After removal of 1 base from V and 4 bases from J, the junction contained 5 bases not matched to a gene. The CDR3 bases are TGTGCCAGCAGCTTAGGACTAGCGGGAGGGATTCCAGAGACCCAGTACTTC. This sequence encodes CASSLGLAGGIPETQYF. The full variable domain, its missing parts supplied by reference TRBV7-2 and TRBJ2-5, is GAGVSQSPSNKVTEKGKDVELRCDPISGHTALYWYRQSLGQGLEFLIYFQGNSAPDKSGLPSDRFSAERTGGSVSTLTIQRTQQEDSAVYLCASSLGLAGGIPETQYFGPGTRLLVL.

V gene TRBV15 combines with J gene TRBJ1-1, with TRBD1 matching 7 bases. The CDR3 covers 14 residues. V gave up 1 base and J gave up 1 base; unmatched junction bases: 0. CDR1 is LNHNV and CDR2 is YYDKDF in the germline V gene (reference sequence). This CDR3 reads CATSRGTGNTEAFF. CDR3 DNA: TGTGCCACCAGCAGAGGGACAGGGAACACTGAAGCTTTCTTT.

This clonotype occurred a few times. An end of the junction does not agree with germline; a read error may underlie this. The CDR3 here is CASSYLLAGESYEQYF. The CDR3 nucleotides are TGTGCCAGCAGTTACTTACTAGCGGGGGAATCCTACGAGCAGTACTTC. The rearrangement uses TRBV10-3 and TRBJ2-7, with 11 bases identical to TRBD2. Per germline, CDR1 ENHRY and CDR2 SYGVKD. The CDR3 has 16 amino acids.

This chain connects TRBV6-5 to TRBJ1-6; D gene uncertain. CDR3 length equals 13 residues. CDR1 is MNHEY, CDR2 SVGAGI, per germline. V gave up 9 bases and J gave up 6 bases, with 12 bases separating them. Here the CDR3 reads CASAGTFNSPLHF. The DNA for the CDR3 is TGTGCCAGTGCGGGCACTTTTAATTCACCCCTCCACTTT.

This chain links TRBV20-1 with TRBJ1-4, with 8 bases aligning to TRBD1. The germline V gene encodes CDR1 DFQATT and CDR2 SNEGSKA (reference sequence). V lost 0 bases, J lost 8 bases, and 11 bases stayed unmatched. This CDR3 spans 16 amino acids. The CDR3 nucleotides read TGCAGTGCTAGAGACCCAGGGGGCGCGTCTGAAGAAAAACTGTTTTTT. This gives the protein CSARDPGGASEEKLFF.

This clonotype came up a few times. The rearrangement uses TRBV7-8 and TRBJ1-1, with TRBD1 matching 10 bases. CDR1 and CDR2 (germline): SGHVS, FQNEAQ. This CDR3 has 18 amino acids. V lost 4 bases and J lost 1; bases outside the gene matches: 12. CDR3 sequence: CASSSDLTGGSGNTEAFF. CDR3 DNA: TGTGCCAGCAGCTCCGACCTGACAGGGGGCTCAGGGAACACTGAAGCTTTCTTT.

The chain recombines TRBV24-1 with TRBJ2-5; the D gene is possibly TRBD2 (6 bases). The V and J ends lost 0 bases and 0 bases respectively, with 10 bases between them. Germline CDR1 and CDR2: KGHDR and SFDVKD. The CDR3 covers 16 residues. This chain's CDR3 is CATSDLRGTDQETQYF. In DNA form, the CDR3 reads TGTGCCACCAGTGATTTGCGGGGGACGGACCAAGAGACCCAGTACTTC.

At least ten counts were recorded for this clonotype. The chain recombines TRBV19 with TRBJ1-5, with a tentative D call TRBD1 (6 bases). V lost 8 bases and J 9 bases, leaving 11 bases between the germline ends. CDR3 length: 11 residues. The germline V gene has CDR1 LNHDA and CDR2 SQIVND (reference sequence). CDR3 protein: CASSQGRPQHF. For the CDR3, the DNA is TGTGCCAGTTCACAGGGTCGGCCCCAGCATTTT.

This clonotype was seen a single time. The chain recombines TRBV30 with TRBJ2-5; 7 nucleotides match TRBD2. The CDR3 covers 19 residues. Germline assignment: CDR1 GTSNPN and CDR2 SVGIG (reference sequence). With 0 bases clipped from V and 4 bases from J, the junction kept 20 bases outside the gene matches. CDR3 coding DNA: TGTGCCTGGAGTGTACGGGATAGTTTTGGCTGGGAGGGCGTAGAGACCCAGTACTTC. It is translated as CAWSVRDSFGWEGVETQYF.

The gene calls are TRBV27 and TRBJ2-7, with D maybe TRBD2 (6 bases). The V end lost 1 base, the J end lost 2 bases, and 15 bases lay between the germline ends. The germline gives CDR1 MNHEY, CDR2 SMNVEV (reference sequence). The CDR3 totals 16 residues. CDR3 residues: CASSLYRGERAYEQYF. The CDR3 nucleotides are TGTGCCAGCAGTTTATACCGCGGGGAGAGAGCCTACGAGCAGTACTTC.

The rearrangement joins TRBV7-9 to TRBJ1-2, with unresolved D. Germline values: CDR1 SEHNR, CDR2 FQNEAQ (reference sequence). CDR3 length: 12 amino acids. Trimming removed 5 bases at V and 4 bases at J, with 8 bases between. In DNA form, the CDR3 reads TGTGCCAGCAGCACCGGACGCTATGGCTACACCTTC. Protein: CASSTGRYGYTF.

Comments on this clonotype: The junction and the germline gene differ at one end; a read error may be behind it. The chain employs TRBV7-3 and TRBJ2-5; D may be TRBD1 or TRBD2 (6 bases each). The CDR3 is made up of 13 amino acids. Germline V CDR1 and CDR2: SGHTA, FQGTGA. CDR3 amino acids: CASSCGTKEIQYF. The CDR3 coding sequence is TGTGCCAGCAGCTGCGGGACAAAGGAGATCCAGTACTTC.

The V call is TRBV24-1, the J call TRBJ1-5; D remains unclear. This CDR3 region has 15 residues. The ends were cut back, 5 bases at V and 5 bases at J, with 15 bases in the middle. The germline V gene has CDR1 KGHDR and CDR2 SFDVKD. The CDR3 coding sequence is TGTGCCACCAGTGGACCTAACACCGGGGATCAGCCCCAGCATTTT. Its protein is CATSGPNTGDQPQHF.

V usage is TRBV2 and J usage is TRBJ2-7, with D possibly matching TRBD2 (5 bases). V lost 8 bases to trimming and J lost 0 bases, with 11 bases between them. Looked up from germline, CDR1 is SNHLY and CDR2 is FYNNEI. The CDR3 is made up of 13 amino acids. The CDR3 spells CASLTGSSYEQYF. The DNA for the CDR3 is TGTGCCAGCTTGACTGGGAGCTCCTACGAGCAGTACTTC.

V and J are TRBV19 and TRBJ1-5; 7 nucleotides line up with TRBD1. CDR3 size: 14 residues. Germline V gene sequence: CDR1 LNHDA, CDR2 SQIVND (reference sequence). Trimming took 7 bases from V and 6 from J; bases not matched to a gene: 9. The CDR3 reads CASKDDRESQPQHF. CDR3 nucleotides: TGTGCCAGTAAGGATGACAGGGAAAGTCAGCCCCAGCATTTT.

The CDR3 DNA reads TGCAGCGTTGACAGGGAAACCGGGGAGCAGTACTTC. As protein: CSVDRETGEQYF. The J gene is TRBJ2-7, the V gene TRBV29-1; possible D gene TRBD1, 5 bases. The germline V and J ends were trimmed by 3 bases and 7 bases, with 13 bases remaining between them. The CDR3 totals 12 residues. Germline CDR1 is SQVTM and CDR2 is ANQGSEA.

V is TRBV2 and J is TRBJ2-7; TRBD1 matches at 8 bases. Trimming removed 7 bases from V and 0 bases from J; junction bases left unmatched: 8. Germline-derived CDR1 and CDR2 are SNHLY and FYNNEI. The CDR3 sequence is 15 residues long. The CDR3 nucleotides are TGTGCCAGCACGTCGGGACAGGACTCCTCCTACGAGCAGTACTTC. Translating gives CASTSGQDSSYEQYF.

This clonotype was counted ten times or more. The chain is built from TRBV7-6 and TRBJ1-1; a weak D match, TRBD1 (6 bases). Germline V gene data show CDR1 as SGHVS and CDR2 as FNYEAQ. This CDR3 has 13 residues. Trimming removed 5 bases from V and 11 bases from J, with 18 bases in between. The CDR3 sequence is CASSPEKQGGAFF. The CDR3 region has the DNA TGTGCCAGCAGCCCGGAGAAACAGGGTGGCGCTTTCTTT. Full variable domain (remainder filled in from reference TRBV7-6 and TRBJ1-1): GAGVSQSPRYKVTKRGQDVALRCDPISGHVSLYWYRQALGQGPEFLTYFNYEAQQDKSGLPNDRFSAERPEGSISTLTIQRTEQRDSAMYRCASSPEKQGGAFFGQGTRLTVV.

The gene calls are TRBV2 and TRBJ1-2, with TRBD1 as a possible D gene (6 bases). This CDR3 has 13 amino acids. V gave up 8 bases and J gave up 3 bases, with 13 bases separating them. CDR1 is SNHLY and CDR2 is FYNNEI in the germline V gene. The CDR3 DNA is TGTGCCAGCCAAAGGGGGGAACACTATGGCTACACCTTC. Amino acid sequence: CASQRGEHYGYTF.

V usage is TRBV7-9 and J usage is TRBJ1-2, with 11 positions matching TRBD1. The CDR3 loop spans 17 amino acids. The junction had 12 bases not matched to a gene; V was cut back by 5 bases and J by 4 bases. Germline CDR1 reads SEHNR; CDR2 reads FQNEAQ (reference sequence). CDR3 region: CASSQDGQGALVYGYTF. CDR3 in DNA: TGTGCCAGCAGCCAAGATGGACAGGGGGCGCTGGTCTATGGCTACACCTTC.

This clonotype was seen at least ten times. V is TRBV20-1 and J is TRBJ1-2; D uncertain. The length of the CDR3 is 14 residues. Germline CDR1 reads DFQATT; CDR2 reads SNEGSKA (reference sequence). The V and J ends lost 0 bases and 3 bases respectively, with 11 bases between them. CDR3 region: CSARDPFRYYGYTF. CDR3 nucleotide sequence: TGCAGTGCTAGAGATCCTTTTCGGTACTATGGCTACACCTTC.

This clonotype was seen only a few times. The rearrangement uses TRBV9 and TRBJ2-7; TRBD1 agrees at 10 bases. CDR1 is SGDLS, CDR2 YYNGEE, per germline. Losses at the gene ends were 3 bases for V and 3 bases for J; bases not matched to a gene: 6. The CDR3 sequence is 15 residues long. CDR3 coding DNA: TGTGCCAGCAGCGCCGGGACAGGGGTCGGCTACGAGCAGTACTTC. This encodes CASSAGTGVGYEQYF.

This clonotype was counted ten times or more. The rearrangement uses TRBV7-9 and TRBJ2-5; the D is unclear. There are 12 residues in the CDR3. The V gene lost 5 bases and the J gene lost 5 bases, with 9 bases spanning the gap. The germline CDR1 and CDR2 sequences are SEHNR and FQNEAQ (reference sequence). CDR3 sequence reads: CASSPLGETQYF. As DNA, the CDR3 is TGTGCCAGCAGCCCTCTTGGCGAGACCCAGTACTTC.

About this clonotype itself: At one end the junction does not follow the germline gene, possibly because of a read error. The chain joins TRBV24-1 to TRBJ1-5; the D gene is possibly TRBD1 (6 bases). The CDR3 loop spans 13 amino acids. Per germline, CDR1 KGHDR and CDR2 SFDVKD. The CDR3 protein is CASSYFGGQPQHF. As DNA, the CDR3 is TGTGCCAGCAGTTACTTTGGGGGCCAGCCCCAGCATTTT.

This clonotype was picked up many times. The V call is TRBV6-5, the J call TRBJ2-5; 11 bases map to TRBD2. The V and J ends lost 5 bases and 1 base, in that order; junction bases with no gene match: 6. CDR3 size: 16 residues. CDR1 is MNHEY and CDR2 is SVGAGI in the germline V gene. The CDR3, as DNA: TGTGCCAGCAGTGAGACCGGGACTAGCGGCCAAGAGACCCAGTACTTC. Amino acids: CASSETGTSGQETQYF.

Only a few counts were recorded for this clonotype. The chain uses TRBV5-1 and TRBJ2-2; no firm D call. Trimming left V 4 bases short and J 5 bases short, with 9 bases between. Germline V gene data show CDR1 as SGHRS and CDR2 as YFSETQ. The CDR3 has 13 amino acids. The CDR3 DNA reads TGCGCCAGCAGCCCCGAAAGGACCGGGGAGCTGTTTTTT. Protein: CASSPERTGELFF.